The clone carrying this T cell receptor beta chain was seen repeatedly, ten times or more. The target antigen is unknown. The TCR cDNA carried a universal primer site and UMIs from 5'RACE template switching. Each CDR3 protein is one row after TCRdb ran MiXCR on the 5' RACE reads. The sample yields about 330,000 distinct CDR3 sequences, 6.5% to 8.5% seen once. The data were taken from a study of T cells after yellow fever vaccination. Overall study results and limits: Abundant clonotypes (contaminants from the bulk population) could be present in FACS-sorted repertoires. Post-booster samples contained most primary-vaccination clones (around 96% CD4, roughly 88% CD8).

V lost 6 bases and J lost 1, with 3 bases in between. The CDR3 covers 11 residues. The specimen comprised PBMCs, sampled 35 to 50 days after the first yellow fever vaccination. The rearrangement links TRBV12-3 or TRBV12-4 to TRBJ1-1; D remains ambiguous. This clonotype originated in a man between 18 and 35 years old who received the YFV17D yellow fever vaccine. In DNA, the CDR3 is TGTGCCAGCAGATCGAACACTGAAGCTTTCTTT. Translated: CASRSNTEAFF.